The source of this T cell receptor beta chain is a study of shared clonotypes between healthy human individuals. The input for sorted-subset replicate PCRs was about 0.2 ug DNA, approximately 30,000 T cell genomes. In the original workflow: Junction-only sequences produced by ImmunoSEQ had no quality scores, so filtering differed. TCRdb keeps only in-frame clones here, not all; method: immunoSEQ multiplex PCR. The V and J calls and clone size come from that table; D and trimming were worked out from the DNA. This sample has about 1.5 million clones, with approximately 98% found just once. Per the germline V gene, CDR1 is SGHVS and CDR2 is FNYEAQ. Trimming removed 5 bases from V and 1 base from J; junction bases left unmatched: 2. CDR3 size: 14 residues. The donors, healthy adults who were HIV-negative, had experienced no recent acute infections or vaccinations. Donors, without exception, were Caucasian adults residing in Nashville, Tennessee.

This clone was counted a single time. The specimen sequenced was naive CD4+ T cells sorted from blood. Described subset: CD45RA+ positively selected. This receptor was identified in a man under 40 in good health. J is TRBJ2-3 and V is TRBV7-6, with TRBD1 identical over 8 bases. CDR3: CASSKDRGTDTQYF. CDR3 bases: TGTGCCAGCAGCAAGGACAGGGGCACAGATACGCAGTATTTT.